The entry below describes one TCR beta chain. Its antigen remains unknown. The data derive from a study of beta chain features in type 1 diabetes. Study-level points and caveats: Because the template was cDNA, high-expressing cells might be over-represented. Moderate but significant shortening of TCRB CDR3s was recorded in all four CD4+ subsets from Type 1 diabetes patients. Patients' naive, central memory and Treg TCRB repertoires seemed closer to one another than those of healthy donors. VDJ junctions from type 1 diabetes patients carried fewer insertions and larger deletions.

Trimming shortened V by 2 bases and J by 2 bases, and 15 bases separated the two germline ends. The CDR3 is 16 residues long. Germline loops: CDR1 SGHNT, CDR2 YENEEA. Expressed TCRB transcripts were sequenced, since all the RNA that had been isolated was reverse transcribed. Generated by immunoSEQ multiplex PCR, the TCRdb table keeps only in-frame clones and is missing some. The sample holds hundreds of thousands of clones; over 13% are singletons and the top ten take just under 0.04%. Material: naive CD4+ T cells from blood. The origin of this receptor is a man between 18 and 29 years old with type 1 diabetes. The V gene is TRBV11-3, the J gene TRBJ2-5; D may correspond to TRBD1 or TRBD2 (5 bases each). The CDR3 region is CASSLLGRRPQETQYF. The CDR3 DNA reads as TGTGCCAGCAGCTTACTGGGACGGAGGCCTCAAGAGACCCAGTACTTC.